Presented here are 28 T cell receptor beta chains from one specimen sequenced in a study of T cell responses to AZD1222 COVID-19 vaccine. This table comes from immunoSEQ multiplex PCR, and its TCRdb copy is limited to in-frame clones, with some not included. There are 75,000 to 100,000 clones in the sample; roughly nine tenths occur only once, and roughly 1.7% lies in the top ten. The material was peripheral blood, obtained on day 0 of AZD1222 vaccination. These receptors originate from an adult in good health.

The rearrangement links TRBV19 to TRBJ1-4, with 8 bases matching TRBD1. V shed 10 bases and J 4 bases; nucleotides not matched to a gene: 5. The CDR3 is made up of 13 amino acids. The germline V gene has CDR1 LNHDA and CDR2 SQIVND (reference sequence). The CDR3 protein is CAIGTGGNEKLFF. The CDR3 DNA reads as TGTGCCATTGGGACAGGTGGTAATGAAAAACTGTTTTTT.

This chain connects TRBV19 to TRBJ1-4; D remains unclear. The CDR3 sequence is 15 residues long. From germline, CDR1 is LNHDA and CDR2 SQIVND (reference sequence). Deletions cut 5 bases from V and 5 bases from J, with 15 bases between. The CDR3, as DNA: TGTGCCAGTAGTGTGGGATGGGGTTCGAATGAAAAACTGTTTTTT. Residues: CASSVGWGSNEKLFF.

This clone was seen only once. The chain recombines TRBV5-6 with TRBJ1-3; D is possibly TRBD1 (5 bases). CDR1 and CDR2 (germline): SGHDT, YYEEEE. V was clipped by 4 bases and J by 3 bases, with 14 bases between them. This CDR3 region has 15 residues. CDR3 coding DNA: TGTGCCAGCAGCCCTCCGGGACTTTTTGGAAACACCATATATTTT. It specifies CASSPPGLFGNTIYF.

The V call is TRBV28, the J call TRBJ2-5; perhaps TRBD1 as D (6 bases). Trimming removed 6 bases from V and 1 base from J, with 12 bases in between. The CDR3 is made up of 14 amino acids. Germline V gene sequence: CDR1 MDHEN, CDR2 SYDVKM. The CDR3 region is CASSPGQIQETQYF. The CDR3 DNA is TGTGCCAGCAGCCCCGGACAGATCCAAGAGACCCAGTACTTC.

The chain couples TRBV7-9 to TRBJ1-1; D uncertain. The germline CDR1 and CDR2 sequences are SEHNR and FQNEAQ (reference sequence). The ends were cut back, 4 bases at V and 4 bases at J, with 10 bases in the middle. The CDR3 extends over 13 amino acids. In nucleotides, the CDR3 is TGTGCCAGCAGCTCCTCGGACCTCACTGAAGCTTTCTTT. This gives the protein CASSSSDLTEAFF.

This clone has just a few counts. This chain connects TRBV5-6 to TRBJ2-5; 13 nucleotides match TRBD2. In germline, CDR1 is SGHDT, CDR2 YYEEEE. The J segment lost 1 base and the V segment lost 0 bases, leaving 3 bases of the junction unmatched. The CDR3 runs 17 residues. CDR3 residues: CASSLGLAGGLQETQYF. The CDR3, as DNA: TGTGCCAGCAGCTTGGGACTAGCGGGGGGCCTCCAAGAGACCCAGTACTTC. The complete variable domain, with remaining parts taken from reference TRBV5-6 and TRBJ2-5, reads DAGVTQSPTHLIKTRGQQVTLRCSPKSGHDTVSWYQQALGQGPQFIFQYYEEEERQRGNFPDRFSGHQFPNYSSELNVNALLLGDSALYLCASSLGLAGGLQETQYFGPGTRLLVL.

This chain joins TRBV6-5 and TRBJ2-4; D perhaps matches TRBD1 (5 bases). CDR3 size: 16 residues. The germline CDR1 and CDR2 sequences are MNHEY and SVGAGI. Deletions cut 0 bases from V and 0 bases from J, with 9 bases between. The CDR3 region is CASSYSTAGAKNIQYF. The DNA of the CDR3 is TGTGCCAGCAGTTACTCGACAGCTGGAGCCAAAAACATTCAGTACTTC.

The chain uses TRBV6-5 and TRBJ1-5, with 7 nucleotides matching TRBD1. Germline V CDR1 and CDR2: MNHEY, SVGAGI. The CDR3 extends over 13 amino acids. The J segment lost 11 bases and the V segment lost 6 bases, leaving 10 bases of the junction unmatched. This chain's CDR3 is CASSPTGTGSQHF. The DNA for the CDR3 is TGTGCCAGCAGCCCGACAGGGACCGGGTCCCAGCATTTT.

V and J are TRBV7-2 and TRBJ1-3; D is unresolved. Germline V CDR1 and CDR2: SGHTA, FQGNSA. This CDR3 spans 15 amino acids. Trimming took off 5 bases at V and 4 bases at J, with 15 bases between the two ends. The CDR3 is CASSPMVGRGNTIYF. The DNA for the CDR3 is TGTGCCAGCAGCCCCATGGTGGGCAGGGGAAACACCATATATTTT.

CDR3 nucleotides: TGTGCCAGCAGTTTTTCGGGATACAATGAGCAGTTCTTC. Translating it yields CASSFSGYNEQFF. The chain couples TRBV12-3 or TRBV12-4 to TRBJ2-1, with TRBD2 as a possible D gene (5 bases). With 3 bases removed from V and 4 bases from J, the gap between germline ends came to 7 bases. The CDR3 is 13 amino acids.

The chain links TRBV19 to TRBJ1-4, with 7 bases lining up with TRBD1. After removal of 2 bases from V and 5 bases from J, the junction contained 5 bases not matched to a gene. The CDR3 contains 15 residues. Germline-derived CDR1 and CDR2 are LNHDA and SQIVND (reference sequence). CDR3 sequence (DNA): TGTGCCAGTAGTATAATCGGGACAGTAAATGAAAAACTGTTTTTT. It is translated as CASSIIGTVNEKLFF.

CDR3 sequence: CATSRAIPTYEQYF. Written as DNA, the CDR3 is TGTGCCACCAGCAGAGCAATCCCGACCTACGAGCAGTACTTC. The chain recombines TRBV15 with TRBJ2-7; D is unclear. With 1 base removed from V and 2 bases from J, the gap between germline ends came to 9 bases. Germline V gene lookup returns CDR1 LNHNV and CDR2 YYDKDF (reference sequence). The CDR3 is 14 residues long.

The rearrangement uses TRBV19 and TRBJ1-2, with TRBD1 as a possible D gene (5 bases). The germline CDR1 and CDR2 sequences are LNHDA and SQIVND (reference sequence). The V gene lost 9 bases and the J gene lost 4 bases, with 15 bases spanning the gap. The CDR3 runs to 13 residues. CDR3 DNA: TGTGCCAGCAGGGAGTCAAAGGTCTATGGCTACACCTTC. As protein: CASRESKVYGYTF.

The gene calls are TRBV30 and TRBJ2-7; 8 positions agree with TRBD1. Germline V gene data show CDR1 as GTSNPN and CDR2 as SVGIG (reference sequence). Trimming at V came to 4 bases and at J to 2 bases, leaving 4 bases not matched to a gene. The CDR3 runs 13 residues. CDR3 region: CAWTGTGPYEQYF. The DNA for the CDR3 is TGTGCCTGGACCGGGACAGGACCCTACGAGCAGTACTTC.

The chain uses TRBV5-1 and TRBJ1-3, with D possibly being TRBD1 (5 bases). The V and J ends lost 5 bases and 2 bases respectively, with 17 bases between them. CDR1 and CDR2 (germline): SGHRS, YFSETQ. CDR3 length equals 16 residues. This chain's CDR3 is CASSPGGGEAGNTIYF. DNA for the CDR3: TGCGCCAGCAGTCCCGGCGGGGGAGAAGCTGGAAACACCATATATTTT.

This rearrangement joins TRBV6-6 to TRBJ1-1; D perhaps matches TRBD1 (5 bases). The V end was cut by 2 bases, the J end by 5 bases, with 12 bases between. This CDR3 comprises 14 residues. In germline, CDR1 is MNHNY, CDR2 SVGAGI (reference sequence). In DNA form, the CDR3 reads TGTGCCAGCAGTTACGGGACCGCTGCAACTGAAGCTTTCTTT. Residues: CASSYGTAATEAFF.

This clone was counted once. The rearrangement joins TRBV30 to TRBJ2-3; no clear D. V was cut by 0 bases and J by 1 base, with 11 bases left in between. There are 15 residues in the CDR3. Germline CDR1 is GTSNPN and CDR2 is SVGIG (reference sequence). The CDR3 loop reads CAWSVQPGGTDTQYF. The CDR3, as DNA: TGTGCCTGGAGTGTACAGCCTGGGGGCACAGATACGCAGTATTTT.

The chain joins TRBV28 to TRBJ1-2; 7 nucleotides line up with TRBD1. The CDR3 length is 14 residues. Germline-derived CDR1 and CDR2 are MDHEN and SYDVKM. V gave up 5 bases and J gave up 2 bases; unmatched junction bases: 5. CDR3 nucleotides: TGTGCCAGCAGTGCAGGGGGGGTGAACTATGGCTACACCTTC. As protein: CASSAGGVNYGYTF.

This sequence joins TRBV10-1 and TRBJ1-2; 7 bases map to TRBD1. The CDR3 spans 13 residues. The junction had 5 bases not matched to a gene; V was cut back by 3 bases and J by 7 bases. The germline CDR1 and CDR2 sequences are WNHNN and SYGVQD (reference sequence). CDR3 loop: CASSDGGGVGYTF. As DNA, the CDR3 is TGCGCCAGCAGTGATGGAGGGGGCGTTGGCTACACCTTC.

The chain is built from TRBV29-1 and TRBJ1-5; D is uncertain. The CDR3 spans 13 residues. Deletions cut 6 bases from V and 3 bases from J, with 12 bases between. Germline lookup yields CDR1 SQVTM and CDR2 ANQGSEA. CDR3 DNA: TGCAGCGTAGCTGACGGAACCAATCAGCCCCAGCATTTT. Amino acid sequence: CSVADGTNQPQHF.

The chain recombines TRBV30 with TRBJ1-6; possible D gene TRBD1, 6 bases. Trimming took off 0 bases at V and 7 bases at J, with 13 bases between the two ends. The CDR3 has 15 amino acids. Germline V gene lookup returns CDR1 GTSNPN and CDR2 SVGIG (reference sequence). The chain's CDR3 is CAWSVLQGPNSPLHF. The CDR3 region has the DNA TGTGCCTGGAGTGTACTTCAGGGGCCGAATTCACCCCTCCACTTT.

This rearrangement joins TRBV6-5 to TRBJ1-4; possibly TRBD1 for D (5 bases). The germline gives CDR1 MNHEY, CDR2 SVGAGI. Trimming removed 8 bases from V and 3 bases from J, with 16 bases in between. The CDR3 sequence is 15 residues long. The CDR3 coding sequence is TGTGCCAGCGGAAGGGCGGGAGGGGCTAATGAAAAACTGTTTTTT. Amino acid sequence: CASGRAGGANEKLFF.

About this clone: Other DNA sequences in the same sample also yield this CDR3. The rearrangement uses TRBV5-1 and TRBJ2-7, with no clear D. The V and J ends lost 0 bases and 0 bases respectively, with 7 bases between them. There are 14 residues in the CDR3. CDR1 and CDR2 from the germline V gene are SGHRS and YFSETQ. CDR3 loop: CASSLGTSSYEQYF. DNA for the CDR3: TGCGCCAGCAGCTTGGGAACGAGCTCCTACGAGCAGTACTTC.

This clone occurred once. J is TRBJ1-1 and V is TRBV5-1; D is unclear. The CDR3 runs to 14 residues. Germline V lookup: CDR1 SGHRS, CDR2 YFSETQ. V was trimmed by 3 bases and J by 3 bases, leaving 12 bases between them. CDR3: CASSSSPYHTEAFF. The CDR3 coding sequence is TGCGCCAGCAGCTCCTCCCCCTACCACACTGAAGCTTTCTTT.

CDR3 in amino acids: CASSPFTGLDTQYF. For the CDR3, the DNA is TGTGCCAGCAGTCCCTTCACGGGATTAGATACGCAGTATTTT. V usage is TRBV2 and J usage is TRBJ2-3; tentative D call: TRBD2 (5 bases). V was shortened by 5 bases and J by 5 bases, with 14 bases between the two germline ends. The CDR3 runs 14 residues. The germline gives CDR1 SNHLY, CDR2 FYNNEI. Full variable domain (missing parts from reference TRBV2 and TRBJ2-3): EPEVTQTPSHQVTQMGQEVILRCVPISNHLYFYWYRQILGQKVEFLVSFYNNEISEKSEIFDDQFSVERPDGSNFTLKIRSTKLEDSAMYFCASSPFTGLDTQYFGPGTRLTVL.

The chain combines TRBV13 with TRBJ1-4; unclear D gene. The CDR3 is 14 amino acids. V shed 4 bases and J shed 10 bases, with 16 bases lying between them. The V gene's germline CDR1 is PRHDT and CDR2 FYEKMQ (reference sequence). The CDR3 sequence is CASSSGVSVGKLFF. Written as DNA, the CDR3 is TGTGCCAGCAGCTCCGGGGTCTCCGTCGGAAAACTGTTTTTT.

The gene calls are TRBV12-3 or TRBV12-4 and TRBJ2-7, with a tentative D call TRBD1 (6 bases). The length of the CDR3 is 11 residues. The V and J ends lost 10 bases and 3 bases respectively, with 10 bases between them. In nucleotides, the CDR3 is TGTGCCACAGGGACACACTACGAGCAGTACTTC. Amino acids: CATGTHYEQYF.

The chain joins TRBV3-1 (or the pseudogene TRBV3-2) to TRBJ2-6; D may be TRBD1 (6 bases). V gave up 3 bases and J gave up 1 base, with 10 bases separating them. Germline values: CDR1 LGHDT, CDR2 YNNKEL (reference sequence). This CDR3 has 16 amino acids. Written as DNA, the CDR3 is TGTGCCAGCAGCCACCACACAGGGTCTGGGGCCAACGTCCTGACTTTC. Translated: CASSHHTGSGANVLTF.